Listed here are 6 T cell receptor beta chains from one sample, sequenced in a study of beta chain features in type 1 diabetes. Sequencing targeted expressed TCRB transcripts, as all isolated RNA had been reverse transcribed. Generated by immunoSEQ multiplex PCR, the TCRdb table keeps only in-frame clones and is missing some. Of just over 600,000 clones listed, about 14% are singletons. Sequencing was performed on naive CD4+ T cells from blood. These receptor sequences come from a man between 18 and 29 years old in good health.

Only a few counts were recorded for this clone. Other DNA sequences in the same sample also yield this CDR3. V gene TRBV5-1 combines with J gene TRBJ2-7; TRBD2 is a possible D gene (5 bases). Germline CDR1 reads SGHRS; CDR2 reads YFSETQ. Trimming took off 2 bases at V and 4 bases at J, with 7 bases between the two ends. The length of the CDR3 is 12 residues. Written as DNA, the CDR3 is TGCGCCAGCAGCTTCCCGGGATACGAGCAGTACTTC. It yields the protein CASSFPGYEQYF.

This clone has a handful of counts. V gene TRBV9 combines with J gene TRBJ2-1, with a weak D call TRBD1 (5 bases). CDR1 and CDR2 from the germline V gene are SGDLS and YYNGEE. Trimming pared 2 bases from V and 8 bases from J, leaving 11 bases between. The CDR3 is made up of 13 amino acids. CDR3 region: CASSVGPKDEQFF. As DNA, the CDR3 is TGTGCCAGCAGCGTGGGGCCTAAGGATGAGCAGTTCTTC.

This clone was counted a few times. The chain employs TRBV7-3 and TRBJ2-1, with a weak D call TRBD2 (6 bases). Trimming removed 5 bases from V and 2 bases from J, with 7 bases in between. The CDR3 consists of 13 residues. Germline lookup yields CDR1 SGHTA and CDR2 FQGTGA. The CDR3 nucleotides are TGTGCCAGCAGCACGGGGGCCTACAATGAGCAGTTCTTC. Residues: CASSTGAYNEQFF.

V is TRBV7-2 and J is TRBJ1-1, with a possible D match to TRBD1 (6 bases). The germline gives CDR1 SGHTA, CDR2 FQGNSA. This CDR3 has 16 amino acids. Deletions cut 1 base from V and 5 bases from J, with 17 bases between. The CDR3 loop is CASSLEGPGAGTEAFF. CDR3 DNA sequence: TGTGCCAGCAGCTTAGAAGGTCCAGGGGCAGGGACTGAAGCTTTCTTT.

The chain is built from TRBV30 and TRBJ2-6, with D possibly being TRBD2 (7 bases). This CDR3 has 19 residues. From germline, CDR1 is GTSNPN and CDR2 SVGIG (reference sequence). V dropped 2 bases and J dropped 5 bases, with 25 bases sitting between them. CDR3 region: CAWSLGGDGGALRANVLTF. CDR3 DNA: TGTGCCTGGAGTCTAGGGGGGGACGGTGGGGCTCTTCGGGCCAACGTCCTGACTTTC.

This clone occurred a few times. The genes are TRBV27 and TRBJ2-5; D uncertain. In germline, CDR1 is MNHEY, CDR2 SMNVEV (reference sequence). Trimming took 5 bases from V and 2 from J, leaving 9 bases between them. The CDR3 contains 13 residues. The CDR3 sequence: CASSGWSQETQYF. The CDR3 DNA reads TGTGCCAGCAGTGGTTGGTCTCAAGAGACCCAGTACTTC.